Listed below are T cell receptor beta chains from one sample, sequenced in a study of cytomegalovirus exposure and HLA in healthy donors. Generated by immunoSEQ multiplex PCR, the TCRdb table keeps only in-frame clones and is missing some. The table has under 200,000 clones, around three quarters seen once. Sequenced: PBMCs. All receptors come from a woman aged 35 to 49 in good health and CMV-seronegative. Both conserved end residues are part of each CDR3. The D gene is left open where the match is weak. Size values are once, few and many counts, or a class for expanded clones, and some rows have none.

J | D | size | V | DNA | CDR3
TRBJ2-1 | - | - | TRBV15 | TGTGCCACCAGCACACAACTAGGGTTTAGTGAGCAGTTCTTC | CATSTQLGFSEQFF
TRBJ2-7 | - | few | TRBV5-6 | TGTGCCAGCAGCTTGGGAGCCGGGACAACTAAGGCCTACGAGCAGTACTTC | CASSLGAGTTKAYEQYF
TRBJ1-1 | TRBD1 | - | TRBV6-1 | TGTGCCAGCACTCTAGGGACAGCGAACACTGAAGCTTTCTTT | CASTLGTANTEAFF
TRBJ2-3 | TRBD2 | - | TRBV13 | TGTGCCAGCAGCCACGGACTAGAAAGCACAGATACGCAGTATTTT | CASSHGLESTDTQYF
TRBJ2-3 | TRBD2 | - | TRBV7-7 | TGTGCTAGCAGCTTAGACACTAGCGGGTCAAATACGCAGTATTTT | CASSLDTSGSNTQYF
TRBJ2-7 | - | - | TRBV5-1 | TGCGCCAGCAGCTTGGATTACTACGAGCAGTACTTC | CASSLDYYEQYF
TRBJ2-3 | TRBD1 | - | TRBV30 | TGTGCCTGGAGTGTGGGGACAGGGAGAGATACGCAGTATTTT | CAWSVGTGRDTQYF
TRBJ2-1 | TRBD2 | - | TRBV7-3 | TGTGCCAGCAGCTTACGTCGGCGGGAGGGGAATGAGCAGTTCTTC | CASSLRRREGNEQFF
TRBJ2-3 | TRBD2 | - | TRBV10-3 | TGTGCCATCAGTGAACTCAGGACTAGCGGGGGGGTGAGCACAGATACGCAGTATTTT | CAISELRTSGGVSTDTQYF
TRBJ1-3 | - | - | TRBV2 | TGTGCCAGCAGCCGGGAGCAGGGTACTGGAAACACCATATATTTT | CASSREQGTGNTIYF
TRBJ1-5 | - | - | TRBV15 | TGTGCCACCAGCAGAGGCACAGAGCATCAGCCCCAGCATTTT | CATSRGTEHQPQHF
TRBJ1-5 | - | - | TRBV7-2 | TGTGCCAGCAGCTTAAAGGGGGAAAGGCCCCAGCATTTT | CASSLKGERPQHF
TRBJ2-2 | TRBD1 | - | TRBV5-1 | TGCGCCAGCAGCTTTTCACAGGGGGCCGGCGGGGAGCTGTTTTTT | CASSFSQGAGGELFF
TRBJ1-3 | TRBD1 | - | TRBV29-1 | TGCAGCGTTGAAAAAAGGGGGCAGTCTGGAAACACCATATATTTT | CSVEKRGQSGNTIYF
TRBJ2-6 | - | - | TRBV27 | TGTGCCAGCAGCCGGGCGGGCTCTGGGGCCAACGTCCTGACTTTC | CASSRAGSGANVLTF
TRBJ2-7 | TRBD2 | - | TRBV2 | TGTGCCAGCAGTGAAGGGGGGGGAAGAAGCTACGAGCAGTACTTC | CASSEGGGRSYEQYF
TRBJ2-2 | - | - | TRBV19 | TGTGCCAGTAGTATAGTGGGGGCCACCACCGGGGAGCTGTTTTTT | CASSIVGATTGELFF
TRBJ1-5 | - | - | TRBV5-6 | TGTGCCAGCAGCTCCTCCGGCAATCAGCCCCAGCATTTT | CASSSSGNQPQHF
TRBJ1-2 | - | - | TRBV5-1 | TGCGCCAGCAGCCCCCTCGGGGTTGGCTACACCTTC | CASSPLGVGYTF
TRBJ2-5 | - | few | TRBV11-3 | TGTGCCAGCAGCTTAGACGATTCAGGTTTCGGGAGAGAGACCCAGTACTTC | CASSLDDSGFGRETQYF
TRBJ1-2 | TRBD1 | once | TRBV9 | TGTGCCAGCAGTCGGACCGGACAGGGTGGAGGCTACACCTTC | CASSRTGQGGGYTF
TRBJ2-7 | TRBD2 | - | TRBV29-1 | TGCAGCGTTGAACAAGGTAGCGGGAGGTACGAGCAGTACTTC | CSVEQGSGRYEQYF